These 21 T cell receptor beta chains were all obtained from the same sample, sequenced in a study of blood T cell repertoires in COVID-19. This table comes from immunoSEQ multiplex PCR, and its TCRdb copy is limited to in-frame clones, with some not included. The repertoire includes over 120,000 clones, roughly 80% of them detected once, and around 2.7% sits in the top ten. The sequencing input was peripheral blood. The receptor set was obtained from an elderly woman with acute or convalescent COVID-19.

The gene calls are TRBV19 and TRBJ1-1; TRBD1 is a possible D gene (5 bases). This CDR3 comprises 13 residues. The V end lost 10 bases, the J end lost 2 bases, and 14 bases lay between the germline ends. The germline gives CDR1 LNHDA, CDR2 SQIVND (reference sequence). The CDR3: CAISQGRNTEAFF. CDR3 nucleotides: TGTGCCATCTCGCAGGGCAGAAACACTGAAGCTTTCTTT.

The chain joins TRBV14 to TRBJ1-5; D is unclear. The CDR3 is made up of 13 amino acids. Between the trimmed V and J ends, which lost 1 base and 9 bases, there was a span of 10 bases. Per the germline V gene, CDR1 is SGHDN and CDR2 is FVKESK. CDR3 loop: CASSQVRGGPQHF. For the CDR3, the DNA is TGTGCCAGCAGCCAAGTTCGGGGTGGGCCCCAGCATTTT.

The gene calls are TRBV10-2 and TRBJ2-7; 8 positions match TRBD1. CDR1 and CDR2 (germline): WSHSY, SAAADI. The CDR3 spans 15 residues. J gave up 1 base and V 6 bases, and 8 bases lay outside the gene matches. The CDR3 DNA reads TGCGCCAGCAGGGTTCAGGGGGCGGTTTCCTACGAGCAGTACTTC. It yields the protein CASRVQGAVSYEQYF.

In this sample, this clone turned up once. V usage is TRBV5-6 and J usage is TRBJ1-4; no clear D gene. In germline, CDR1 is SGHDT, CDR2 YYEEEE. V lost 1 base, J lost 4 bases, and 11 bases lay in between. There are 15 residues in the CDR3. This CDR3 reads CASSLSLEFNEKLFF. Written as DNA, the CDR3 is TGTGCCAGCAGCTTGAGTCTAGAGTTTAATGAAAAACTGTTTTTT.

The CDR3 region has the DNA TGTGCCAGCAGCGTAGCTCAGGGTCCAGACGGCTACACCTTC. Its protein is CASSVAQGPDGYTF. V and J are TRBV9 and TRBJ1-2, with D possibly being TRBD1 (5 bases). The CDR3 length is 14 residues. The V gene lost 0 bases and the J gene lost 8 bases, with 14 bases spanning the gap. The germline V gene has CDR1 SGDLS and CDR2 YYNGEE.

In its sample, this clone was seen once. V gene TRBV6-2 or TRBV6-3 combines with J gene TRBJ1-2; D unresolved. V dropped 2 bases and J dropped 8 bases, with 15 bases sitting between them. The CDR3 length is 14 residues. CDR1 and CDR2 from the germline V gene are MNHEY and SVGEGT. The CDR3 DNA is TGTGCCAGCAGTTACCAACCGACGGGGTTCGGCTACACCTTC. This gives the protein CASSYQPTGFGYTF.

A single count supports this clone. The chain recombines TRBV2 with TRBJ1-2, with TRBD1 identical over 7 bases. Germline CDR1 is SNHLY and CDR2 is FYNNEI. The CDR3 is 14 amino acids. Trimming removed 4 bases from V and 5 bases from J; junction bases left unmatched: 7. The CDR3 DNA sequence: TGTGCCAGCAGTGGCCAGACAGGGCCATATGGCTACACCTTC. Its protein is CASSGQTGPYGYTF.

The CDR3 sequence: CASSKYPASGENTGELFF. In DNA, the CDR3 is TGTGCCAGCAGCAAATATCCCGCAAGCGGGGAGAACACCGGGGAGCTGTTTTTT. The chain recombines TRBV21-1 with TRBJ2-2; the DNA was not compared with TRBD2, the D call given in the table. TRBV21-1 is classified as a pseudogene. There are 18 residues in the CDR3.

This clone showed up just a few times. V is TRBV5-1 and J is TRBJ2-2; D perhaps matches TRBD2 (6 bases). CDR3 length equals 16 residues. Germline assignment: CDR1 SGHRS and CDR2 YFSETQ. Trimming cost V 4 bases and J 4 bases, with 17 bases left between them. This CDR3 is CASSPDSLGGTGELFF. DNA for the CDR3: TGCGCCAGCAGCCCTGACAGTTTGGGGGGCACCGGGGAGCTGTTTTTT. The entire variable domain, with the rest obtained from reference TRBV5-1 and TRBJ2-2, is as follows: KAGVTQTPRYLIKTRGQQVTLSCSPISGHRSVSWYQQTPGQGLQFLFEYFSETQRNKGNFPGRFSGRQFSNSRSEMNVSTLELGDSALYLCASSPDSLGGTGELFFGEGSRLTVL.

The V and J genes are TRBV4-1 and TRBJ2-3, with D maybe TRBD1 (5 bases). The germline V gene has CDR1 MGHRA and CDR2 YSYEKL. The CDR3 sequence is 13 residues long. Trimming took off 3 bases at V and 4 bases at J, with 8 bases between the two ends. The CDR3 DNA sequence: TGCGCCAGCAGCCACCCAGGGTCAGATACGCAGTATTTT. Translating gives CASSHPGSDTQYF.

The chain combines TRBV2 with TRBJ1-1; no reliable D call. This CDR3 has 14 residues. Germline V gene lookup returns CDR1 SNHLY and CDR2 FYNNEI. V shed 6 bases and J shed 3 bases, with 14 bases lying between them. The CDR3 spells CASRISARDTEAFF. The CDR3 DNA is TGTGCCAGCAGGATCTCCGCCCGGGACACTGAAGCTTTCTTT.

The chain uses TRBV10-3 and TRBJ1-5; D not certain. Germline loops: CDR1 ENHRY, CDR2 SYGVKD. V was shortened by 5 bases and J by 2 bases, with 7 bases between the two germline ends. CDR3 length: 13 residues. The CDR3 spells CAISQSGNQPQHF. The CDR3, as DNA: TGTGCCATCAGTCAGAGCGGCAATCAGCCCCAGCATTTT.

This chain connects TRBV7-2 to TRBJ1-6; D gene ambiguous. Deletions cut 1 base from V and 10 bases from J, with 11 bases between. This CDR3 region has 14 residues. The germline CDR1 and CDR2 sequences are SGHTA and FQGNSA. The CDR3 DNA sequence: TGTGCCAGCAGCTTAGGAATTCAGGCCTCACCCCTCCACTTT. Translated: CASSLGIQASPLHF.

This clone was observed a handful of times. V gene TRBV7-2 combines with J gene TRBJ1-2, with D perhaps TRBD1 (6 bases). CDR3 length equals 16 residues. Trimming left V 5 bases short and J 8 bases short, with 24 bases between. Germline V lookup: CDR1 SGHTA, CDR2 FQGNSA. Here the CDR3 DNA reads TGTGCCAGCAGCCACAGGGAACGGACAGCCCTGCGGGGCTACACCTTC. This codes for CASSHRERTALRGYTF.

V gene TRBV10-3 combines with J gene TRBJ1-1; no definite D call. Germline V gives CDR1 ENHRY, CDR2 SYGVKD. The V and J ends lost 0 bases and 1 base respectively, with 6 bases between them. This CDR3 spans 14 amino acids. CDR3 in DNA: TGTGCCATCAGTGAGTCGTCAGGGAACACTGAAGCTTTCTTT. Translation: CAISESSGNTEAFF.

The rearrangement joins TRBV13 to TRBJ1-1, with 7 nucleotides matching TRBD1. The junction had 3 bases not matched to a gene; V was cut back by 5 bases and J by 0 bases. Germline-derived CDR1 and CDR2 are PRHDT and FYEKMQ (reference sequence). The CDR3 spans 14 residues. CDR3 DNA: TGTGCCAGCAGCGGGGGACAGCTGAACACTGAAGCTTTCTTT. As protein: CASSGGQLNTEAFF.

This chain links TRBV5-1 with TRBJ1-4; 7 bases match TRBD1. The CDR3 has 16 residues. Germline V gene lookup returns CDR1 SGHRS and CDR2 YFSETQ. V shed 4 bases and J 4 bases; nucleotides not matched to a gene: 10. In nucleotides, the CDR3 is TGCGCCAGCAGCACAGCACCGGGACAGTATAATGAAAAACTGTTTTTT. Translated: CASSTAPGQYNEKLFF.

This chain links TRBV5-1 with TRBJ1-1, with 10 bases identical to TRBD1. Germline V gives CDR1 SGHRS, CDR2 YFSETQ. This CDR3 is built from 17 residues. The trim removed 4 bases at V and 7 bases at J, leaving 16 bases unmatched. CDR3 sequence (DNA): TGCGCCAGCAGCCCCCACTCCGGGACAGGGGCCCTGATTGAAGCTTTCTTT. It is translated as CASSPHSGTGALIEAFF.

This clone was found once. The V gene is TRBV19, the J gene TRBJ1-3; 10 bases match TRBD1. Germline lookup yields CDR1 LNHDA and CDR2 SQIVND (reference sequence). The ends lost 3 bases at V and 4 bases at J; junction bases unmatched: 12. There are 18 residues in the CDR3. CDR3 amino acids: CASSIAVPGQGGGNTIYF. The CDR3 DNA sequence: TGTGCCAGTAGTATTGCGGTCCCAGGACAGGGGGGAGGAAACACCATATATTTT.

The V and J genes are TRBV12-3 or TRBV12-4 and TRBJ1-5; no clear D. This CDR3 region has 13 residues. Trimming stripped 5 bases from V and 4 bases from J, with 9 bases between. The CDR3 bases are TGTGCCAGCAGTCCCAGGCCAAATCAGCCCCAGCATTTT. Amino acid sequence: CASSPRPNQPQHF.

The V gene is TRBV4-1, the J gene TRBJ1-2, with 9 bases matching TRBD1. Germline lookup yields CDR1 MGHRA and CDR2 YSYEKL. Trimming at V came to 4 bases and at J to 4 bases, leaving 4 bases not matched to a gene. This CDR3 region has 14 residues. Written as DNA, the CDR3 is TGCGCCAGCAGCCGGACAGGGGTGGGCTATGGCTACACCTTC. Its translation is CASSRTGVGYGYTF.